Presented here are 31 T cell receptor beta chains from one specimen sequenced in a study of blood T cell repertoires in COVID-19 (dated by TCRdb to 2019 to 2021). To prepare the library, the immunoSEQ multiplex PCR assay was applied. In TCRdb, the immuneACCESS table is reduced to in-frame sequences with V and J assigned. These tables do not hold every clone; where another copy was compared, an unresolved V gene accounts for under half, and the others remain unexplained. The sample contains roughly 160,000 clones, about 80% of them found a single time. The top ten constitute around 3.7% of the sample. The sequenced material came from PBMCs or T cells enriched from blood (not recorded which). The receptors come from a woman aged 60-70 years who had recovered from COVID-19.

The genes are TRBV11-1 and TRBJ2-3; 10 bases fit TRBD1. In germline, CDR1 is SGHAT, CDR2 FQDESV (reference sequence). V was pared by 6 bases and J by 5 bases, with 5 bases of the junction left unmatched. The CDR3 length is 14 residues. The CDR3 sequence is CASRGTGVRDTQYF. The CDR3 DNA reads TGTGCCAGCAGAGGGACAGGGGTAAGAGATACGCAGTATTTT.

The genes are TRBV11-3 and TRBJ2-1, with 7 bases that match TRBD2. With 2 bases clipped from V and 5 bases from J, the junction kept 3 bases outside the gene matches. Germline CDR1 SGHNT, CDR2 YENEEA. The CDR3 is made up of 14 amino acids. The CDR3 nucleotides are TGTGCCAGCAGCTTACGGGGGGATAACAATGAGCAGTTCTTC. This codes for CASSLRGDNNEQFF.

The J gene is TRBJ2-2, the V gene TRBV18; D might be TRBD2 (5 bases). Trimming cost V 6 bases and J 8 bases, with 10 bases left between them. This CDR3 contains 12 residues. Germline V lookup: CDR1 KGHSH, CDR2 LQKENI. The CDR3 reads CASSREGGELFF. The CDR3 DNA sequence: TGTGCCAGCTCCCGGGAAGGAGGGGAGCTGTTTTTT.

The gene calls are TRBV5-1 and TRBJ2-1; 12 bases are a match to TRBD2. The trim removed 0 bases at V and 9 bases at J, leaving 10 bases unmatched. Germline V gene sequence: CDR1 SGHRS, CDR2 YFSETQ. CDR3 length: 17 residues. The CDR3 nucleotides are TGCGCCAGCAGCTTGGGGCCCCTAGCGGGGGGGCTGGGTGAGCAGTTCTTC. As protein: CASSLGPLAGGLGEQFF.

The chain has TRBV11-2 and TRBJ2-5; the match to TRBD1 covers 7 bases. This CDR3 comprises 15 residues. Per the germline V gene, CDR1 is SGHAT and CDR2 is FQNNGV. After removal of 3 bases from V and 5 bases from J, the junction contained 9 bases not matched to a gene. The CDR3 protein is CASSLGIGGTETQYF. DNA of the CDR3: TGTGCCAGCAGCTTGGGCATAGGGGGCACGGAGACCCAGTACTTC.

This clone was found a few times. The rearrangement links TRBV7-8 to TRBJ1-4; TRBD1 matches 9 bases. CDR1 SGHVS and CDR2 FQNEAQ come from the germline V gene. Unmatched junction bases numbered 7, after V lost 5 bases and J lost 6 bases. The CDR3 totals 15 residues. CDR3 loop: CASSPRQGEHEKLFF. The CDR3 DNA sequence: TGTGCCAGCAGCCCGCGACAGGGGGAGCATGAAAAACTGTTTTTT. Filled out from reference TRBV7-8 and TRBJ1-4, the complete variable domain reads GAGVSQSPRYKVAKRGQDVALRCDPISGHVSLFWYQQALGQGPEFLTYFQNEAQLDKSGLPSDRFFAERPEGSVSTLKIQRTQQEDSAVYLCASSPRQGEHEKLFFGSGTQLSVL.

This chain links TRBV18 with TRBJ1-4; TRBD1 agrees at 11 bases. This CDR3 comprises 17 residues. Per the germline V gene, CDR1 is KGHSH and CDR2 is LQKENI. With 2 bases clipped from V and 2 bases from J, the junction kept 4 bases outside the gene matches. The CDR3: CASSPKRDRGTNEKLFF. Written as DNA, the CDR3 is TGTGCCAGCTCACCAAAAAGGGACAGGGGGACTAATGAAAAACTGTTTTTT.

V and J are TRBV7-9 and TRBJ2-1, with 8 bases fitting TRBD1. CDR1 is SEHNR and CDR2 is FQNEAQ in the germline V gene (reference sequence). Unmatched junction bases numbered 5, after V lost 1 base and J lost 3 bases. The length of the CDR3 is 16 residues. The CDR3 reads CASSLGAGTGYNEQFF. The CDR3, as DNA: TGTGCCAGCAGCTTAGGGGCCGGGACAGGCTACAATGAGCAGTTCTTC.

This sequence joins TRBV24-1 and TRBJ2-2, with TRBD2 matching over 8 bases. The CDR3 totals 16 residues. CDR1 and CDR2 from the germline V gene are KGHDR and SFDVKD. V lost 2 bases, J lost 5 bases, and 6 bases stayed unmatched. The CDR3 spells CATSDSRGAGTGELFF. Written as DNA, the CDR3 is TGTGCCACCAGTGATTCGCGGGGGGCGGGGACCGGGGAGCTGTTTTTT.

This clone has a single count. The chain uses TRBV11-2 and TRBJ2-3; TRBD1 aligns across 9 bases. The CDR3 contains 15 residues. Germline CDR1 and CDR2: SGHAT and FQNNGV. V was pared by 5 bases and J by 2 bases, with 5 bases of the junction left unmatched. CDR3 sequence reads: CASSDGTGITDTQYF. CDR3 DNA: TGTGCCAGCAGCGACGGGACAGGGATCACAGATACGCAGTATTTT. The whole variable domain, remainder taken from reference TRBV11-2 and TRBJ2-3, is EAGVAQSPRYKIIEKRQSVAFWCNPISGHATLYWYQQILGQGPKLLIQFQNNGVVDDSQLPKDRFSAERLKGVDSTLKIQPAKLEDSAVYLCASSDGTGITDTQYFGPGTRLTVL.

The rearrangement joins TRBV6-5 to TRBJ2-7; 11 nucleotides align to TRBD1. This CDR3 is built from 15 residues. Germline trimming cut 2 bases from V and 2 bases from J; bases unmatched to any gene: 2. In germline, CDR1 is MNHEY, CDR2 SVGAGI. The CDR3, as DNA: TGTGCCAGCAGTTACGGGACAGGGGGGGCCTACGAGCAGTACTTC. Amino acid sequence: CASSYGTGGAYEQYF.

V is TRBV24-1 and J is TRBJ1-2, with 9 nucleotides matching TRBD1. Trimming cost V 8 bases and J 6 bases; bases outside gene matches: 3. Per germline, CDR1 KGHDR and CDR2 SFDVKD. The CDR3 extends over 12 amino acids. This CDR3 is CATKWDRDGYTF. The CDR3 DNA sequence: TGTGCCACCAAATGGGACAGGGATGGCTACACCTTC.

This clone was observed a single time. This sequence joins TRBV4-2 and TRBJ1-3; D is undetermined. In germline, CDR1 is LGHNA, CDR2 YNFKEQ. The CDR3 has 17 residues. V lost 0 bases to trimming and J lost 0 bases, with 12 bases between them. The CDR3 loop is CASSQDLVSYSGNTIYF. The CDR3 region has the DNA TGTGCCAGCAGCCAAGATCTTGTGTCTTACTCTGGAAACACCATATATTTT.

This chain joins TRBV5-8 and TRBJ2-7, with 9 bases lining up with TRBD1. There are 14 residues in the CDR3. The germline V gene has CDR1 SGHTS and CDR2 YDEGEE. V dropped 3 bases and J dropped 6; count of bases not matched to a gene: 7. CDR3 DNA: TGTGCCAGCAGCTCGGGACAGGGTGCGAGCGAGCAGTACTTC. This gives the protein CASSSGQGASEQYF.

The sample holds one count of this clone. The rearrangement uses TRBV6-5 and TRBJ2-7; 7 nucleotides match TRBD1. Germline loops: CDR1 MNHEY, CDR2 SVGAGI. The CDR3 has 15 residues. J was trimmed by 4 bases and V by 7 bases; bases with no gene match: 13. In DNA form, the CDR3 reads TGTGCCAGCAATTTTGCGGCAGGGGGTAGGTACGAGCAGTACTTC. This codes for CASNFAAGGRYEQYF.

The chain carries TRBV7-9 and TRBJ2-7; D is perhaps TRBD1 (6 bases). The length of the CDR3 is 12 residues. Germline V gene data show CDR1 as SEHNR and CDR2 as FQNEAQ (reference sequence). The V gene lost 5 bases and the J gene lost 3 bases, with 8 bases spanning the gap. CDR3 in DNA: TGTGCCAGCAGCAAACAGGGCTACGAGCAGTACTTC. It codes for CASSKQGYEQYF.

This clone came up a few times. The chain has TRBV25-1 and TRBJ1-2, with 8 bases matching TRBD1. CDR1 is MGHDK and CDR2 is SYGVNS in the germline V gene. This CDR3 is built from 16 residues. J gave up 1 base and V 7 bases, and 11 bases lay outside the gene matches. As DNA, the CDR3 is TGTGCCAGCACCAGTAACGGACAGGGTTTTAACTATGGCTACACCTTC. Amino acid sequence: CASTSNGQGFNYGYTF.

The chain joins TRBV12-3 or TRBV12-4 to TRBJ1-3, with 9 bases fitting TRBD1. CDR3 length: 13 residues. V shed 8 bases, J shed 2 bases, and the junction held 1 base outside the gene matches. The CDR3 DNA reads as TGTGCCAGCGGGACAGGGACTGGAAACACCATATATTTT. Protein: CASGTGTGNTIYF.

The CDR3 region is CASSLKASVGEDGYTF. CDR3 in DNA: TGTGCCAGCAGCTTAAAGGCCTCGGTCGGAGAGGATGGCTACACCTTC. This rearrangement joins TRBV7-9 to TRBJ1-2; the D is unclear. V lost 2 bases and J lost 6, with 19 bases in between. The germline CDR1 and CDR2 sequences are SEHNR and FQNEAQ (reference sequence). The CDR3 spans 16 residues.

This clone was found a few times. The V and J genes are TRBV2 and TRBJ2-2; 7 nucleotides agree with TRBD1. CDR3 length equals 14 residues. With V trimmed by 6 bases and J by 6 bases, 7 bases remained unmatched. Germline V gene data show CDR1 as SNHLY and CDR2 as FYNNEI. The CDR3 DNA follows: TGTGCCAGCAGCGACAGGGACGTAGCCGGGGAGCTGTTTTTT. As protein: CASSDRDVAGELFF.

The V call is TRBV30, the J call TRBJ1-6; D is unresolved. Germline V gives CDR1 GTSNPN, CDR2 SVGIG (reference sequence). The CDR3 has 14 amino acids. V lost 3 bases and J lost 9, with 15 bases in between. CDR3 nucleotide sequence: TGTGCCTGGAGGGAACCATCCAGAGGTTCACCCCTCCACTTT. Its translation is CAWREPSRGSPLHF.

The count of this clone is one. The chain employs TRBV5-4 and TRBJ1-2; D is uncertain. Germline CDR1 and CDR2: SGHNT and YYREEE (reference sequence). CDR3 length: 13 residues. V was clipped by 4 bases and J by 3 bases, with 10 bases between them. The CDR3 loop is CASSGDRDYGYTF. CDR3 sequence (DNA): TGTGCCAGCAGCGGAGACCGGGACTATGGCTACACCTTC.

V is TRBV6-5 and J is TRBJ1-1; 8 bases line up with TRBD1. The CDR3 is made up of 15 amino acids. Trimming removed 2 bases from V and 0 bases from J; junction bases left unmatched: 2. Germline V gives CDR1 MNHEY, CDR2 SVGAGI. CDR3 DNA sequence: TGTGCCAGCAGTTACGACAGGGGAGTGAACACTGAAGCTTTCTTT. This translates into CASSYDRGVNTEAFF.

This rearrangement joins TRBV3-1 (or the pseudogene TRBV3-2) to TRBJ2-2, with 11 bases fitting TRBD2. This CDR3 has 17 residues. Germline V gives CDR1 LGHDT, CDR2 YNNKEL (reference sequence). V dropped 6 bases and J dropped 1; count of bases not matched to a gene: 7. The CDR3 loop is CASRLTSGGENTGELFF. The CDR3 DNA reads TGTGCCAGCAGACTAACTAGCGGGGGAGAGAACACCGGGGAGCTGTTTTTT.

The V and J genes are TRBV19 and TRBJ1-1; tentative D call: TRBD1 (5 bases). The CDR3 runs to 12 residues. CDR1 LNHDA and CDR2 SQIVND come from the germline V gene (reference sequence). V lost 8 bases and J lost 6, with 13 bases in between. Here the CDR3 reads CASRTGGAEAFF. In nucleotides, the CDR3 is TGTGCCAGTCGAACCGGGGGGGCTGAAGCTTTCTTT. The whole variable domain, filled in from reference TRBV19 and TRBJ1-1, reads DGGITQSPKYLFRKEGQNVTLSCEQNLNHDAMYWYRQDPGQGLRLIYYSQIVNDFQKGDIAEGYSVSREKKESFPLTVTSAQKNPTAFYLCASRTGGAEAFFGQGTRLTVV.

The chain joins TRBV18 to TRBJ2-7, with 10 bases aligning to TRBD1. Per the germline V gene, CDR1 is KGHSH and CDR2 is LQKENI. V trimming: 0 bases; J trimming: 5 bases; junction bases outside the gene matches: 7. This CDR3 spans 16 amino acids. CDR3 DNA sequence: TGTGCCAGCTCACCACCCGCGGGACAGGGGAGGCACGAGCAGTACTTC. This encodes CASSPPAGQGRHEQYF.

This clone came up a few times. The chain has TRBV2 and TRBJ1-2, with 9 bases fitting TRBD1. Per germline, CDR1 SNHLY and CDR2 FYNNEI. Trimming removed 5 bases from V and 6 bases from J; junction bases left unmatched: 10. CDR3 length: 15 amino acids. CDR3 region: CASSRQGGLGDGYTF. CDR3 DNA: TGTGCCAGCAGTAGACAGGGGGGGTTAGGCGATGGCTACACCTTC.

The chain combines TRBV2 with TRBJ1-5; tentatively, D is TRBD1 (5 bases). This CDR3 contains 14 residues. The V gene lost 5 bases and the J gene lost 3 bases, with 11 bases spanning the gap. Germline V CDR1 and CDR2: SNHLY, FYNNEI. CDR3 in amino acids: CASSSSGFNQPQHF. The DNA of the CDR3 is TGTGCCAGCAGTTCCTCAGGGTTCAATCAGCCCCAGCATTTT. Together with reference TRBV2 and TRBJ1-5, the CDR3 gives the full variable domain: EPEVTQTPSHQVTQMGQEVILRCVPISNHLYFYWYRQILGQKVEFLVSFYNNEISEKSEIFDDQFSVERPDGSNFTLKIRSTKLEDSAMYFCASSSSGFNQPQHFGDGTRLSIL.

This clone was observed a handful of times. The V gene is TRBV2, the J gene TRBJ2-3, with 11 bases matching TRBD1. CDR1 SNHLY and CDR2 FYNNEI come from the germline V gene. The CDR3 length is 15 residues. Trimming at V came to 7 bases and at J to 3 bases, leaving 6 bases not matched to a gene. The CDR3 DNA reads TGTGCCAGCACCCTGGGACAGGGGGAAACAGATACGCAGTATTTT. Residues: CASTLGQGETDTQYF. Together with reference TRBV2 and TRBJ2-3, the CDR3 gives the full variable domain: EPEVTQTPSHQVTQMGQEVILRCVPISNHLYFYWYRQILGQKVEFLVSFYNNEISEKSEIFDDQFSVERPDGSNFTLKIRSTKLEDSAMYFCASTLGQGETDTQYFGPGTRLTVL.

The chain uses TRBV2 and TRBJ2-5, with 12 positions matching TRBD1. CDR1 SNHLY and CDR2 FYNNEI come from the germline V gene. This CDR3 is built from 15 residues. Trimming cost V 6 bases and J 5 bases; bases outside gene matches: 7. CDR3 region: CASSDRDRGQETQYF. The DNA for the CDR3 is TGTGCCAGCAGCGACCGGGACAGGGGGCAGGAGACCCAGTACTTC.

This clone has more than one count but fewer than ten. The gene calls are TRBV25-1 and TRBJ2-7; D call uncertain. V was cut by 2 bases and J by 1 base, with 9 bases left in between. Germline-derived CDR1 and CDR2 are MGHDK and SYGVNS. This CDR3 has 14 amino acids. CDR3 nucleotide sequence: TGTGCCAGCAGTGAAGGTATCGGGTCCTACGAGCAGTACTTC. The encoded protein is CASSEGIGSYEQYF.